This T cell receptor (beta chain) was sequenced for a study of shared clonotypes between healthy human individuals. Only in-frame clones appear in the TCRdb table, and some are missing; sequencing was by immunoSEQ multiplex PCR. The data contain about 2 million clones, approximately 94% of them singletons. The CDR3 runs 15 residues. CDR1 is MGHRA, CDR2 YSYEKL, per germline. V was shortened by 2 bases and J by 7 bases, with 15 bases between the two germline ends. Naive CD8 cells lacked CD45RO, underwent positive selection for CCR7 and left out terminally differentiated effector memory CD45RA+ cells. Sequenced input: naive CD8+ T cells sorted from blood. The TCR comes from a man aged 18-30 years in good health. The chain joins TRBV4-1 to TRBJ1-5; TRBD1 is a possible D gene (6 bases). As DNA, the CDR3 is TGCGCCAGCAGCCAATCCCCGACAGGAAACCAGCCCCAGCATTTT. It yields the protein CASSQSPTGNQPQHF.